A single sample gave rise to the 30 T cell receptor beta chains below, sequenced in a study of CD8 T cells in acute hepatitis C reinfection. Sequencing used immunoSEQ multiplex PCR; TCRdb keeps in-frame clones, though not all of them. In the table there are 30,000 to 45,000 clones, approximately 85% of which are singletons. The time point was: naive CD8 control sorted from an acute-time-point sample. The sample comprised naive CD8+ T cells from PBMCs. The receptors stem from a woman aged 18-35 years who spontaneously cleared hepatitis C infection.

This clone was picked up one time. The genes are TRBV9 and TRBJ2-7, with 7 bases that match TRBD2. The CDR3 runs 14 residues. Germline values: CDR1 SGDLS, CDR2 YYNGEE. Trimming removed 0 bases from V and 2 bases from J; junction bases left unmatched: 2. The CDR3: CASSVGGGTYEQYF. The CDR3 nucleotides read TGTGCCAGCAGCGTAGGGGGGGGTACCTACGAGCAGTACTTC.

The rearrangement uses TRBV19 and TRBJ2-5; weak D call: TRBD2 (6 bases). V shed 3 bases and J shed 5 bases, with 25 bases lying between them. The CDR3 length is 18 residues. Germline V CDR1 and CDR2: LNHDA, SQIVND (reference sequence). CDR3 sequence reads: CASSILGGRDLFRETQYF. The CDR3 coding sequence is TGTGCCAGTAGTATTTTGGGAGGCCGGGACCTATTTAGGGAGACCCAGTACTTC.

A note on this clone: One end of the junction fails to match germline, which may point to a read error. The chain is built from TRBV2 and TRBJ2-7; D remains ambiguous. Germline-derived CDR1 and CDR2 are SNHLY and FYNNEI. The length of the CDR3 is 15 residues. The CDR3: CASSEGNTGSYEQYF. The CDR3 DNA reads TGTGCCAGCAGCGAAGGGAACACTGGATCCTACGAGCAGTACTTC.

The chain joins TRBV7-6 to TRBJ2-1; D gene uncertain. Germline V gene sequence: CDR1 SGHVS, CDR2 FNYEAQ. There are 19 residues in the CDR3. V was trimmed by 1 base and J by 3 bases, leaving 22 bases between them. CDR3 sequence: CASSLEPPALSIVYNEQFF. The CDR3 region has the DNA TGTGCCAGCAGCTTAGAACCCCCAGCGTTAAGTATCGTCTACAATGAGCAGTTCTTC.

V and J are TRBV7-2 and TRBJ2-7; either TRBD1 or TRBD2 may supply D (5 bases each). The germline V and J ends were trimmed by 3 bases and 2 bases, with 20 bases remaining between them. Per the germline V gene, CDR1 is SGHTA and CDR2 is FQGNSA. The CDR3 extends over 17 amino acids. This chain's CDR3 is CASSFPRGDVSTYEQYF. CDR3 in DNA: TGTGCCAGCAGCTTCCCTAGAGGGGATGTAAGTACCTACGAGCAGTACTTC. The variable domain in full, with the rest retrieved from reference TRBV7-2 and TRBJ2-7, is GAGVSQSPSNKVTEKGKDVELRCDPISGHTALYWYRQSLGQGLEFLIYFQGNSAPDKSGLPSDRFSAERTGGSVSTLTIQRTQQEDSAVYLCASSFPRGDVSTYEQYFGPGTRLTVT.

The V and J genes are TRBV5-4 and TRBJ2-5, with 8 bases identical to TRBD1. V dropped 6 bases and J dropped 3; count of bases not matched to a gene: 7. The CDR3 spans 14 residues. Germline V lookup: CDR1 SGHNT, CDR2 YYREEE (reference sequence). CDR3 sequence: CASMRDRGEETQYF. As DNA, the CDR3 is TGTGCCAGCATGAGAGACAGGGGAGAAGAGACCCAGTACTTC.

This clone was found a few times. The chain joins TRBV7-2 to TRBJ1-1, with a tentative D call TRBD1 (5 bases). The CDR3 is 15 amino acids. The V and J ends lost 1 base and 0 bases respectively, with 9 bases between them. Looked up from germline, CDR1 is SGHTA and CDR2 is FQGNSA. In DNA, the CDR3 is TGTGCCAGCAGCTTAGTCTCAGGGATGAACACTGAAGCTTTCTTT. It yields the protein CASSLVSGMNTEAFF.

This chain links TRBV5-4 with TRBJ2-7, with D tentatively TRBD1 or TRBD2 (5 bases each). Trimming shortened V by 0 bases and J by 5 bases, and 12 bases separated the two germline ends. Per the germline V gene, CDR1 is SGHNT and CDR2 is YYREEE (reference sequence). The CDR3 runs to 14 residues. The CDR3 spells CASSLDGTMNEQYF. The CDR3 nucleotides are TGTGCCAGCAGCTTGGATGGGACGATGAACGAGCAGTACTTC.

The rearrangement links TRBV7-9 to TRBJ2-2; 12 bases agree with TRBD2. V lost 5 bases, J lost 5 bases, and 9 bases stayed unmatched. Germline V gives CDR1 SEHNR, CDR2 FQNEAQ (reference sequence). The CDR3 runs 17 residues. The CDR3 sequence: CASSPPLAGGQTGELFF. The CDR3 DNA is TGTGCCAGCAGCCCCCCTCTAGCGGGAGGGCAAACCGGGGAGCTGTTTTTT.

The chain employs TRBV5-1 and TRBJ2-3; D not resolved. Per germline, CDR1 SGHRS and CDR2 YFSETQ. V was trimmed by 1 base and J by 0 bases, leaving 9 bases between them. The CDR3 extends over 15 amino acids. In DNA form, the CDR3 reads TGCGCCAGCAGCTTGCGCGGTTATAGCACAGATACGCAGTATTTT. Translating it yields CASSLRGYSTDTQYF.

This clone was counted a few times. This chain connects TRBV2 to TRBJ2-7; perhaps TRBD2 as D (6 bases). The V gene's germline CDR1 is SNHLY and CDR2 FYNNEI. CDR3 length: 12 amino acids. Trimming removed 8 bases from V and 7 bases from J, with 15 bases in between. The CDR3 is CASSGGMVEQYF. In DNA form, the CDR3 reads TGTGCCAGCTCAGGAGGGATGGTTGAGCAGTACTTC.

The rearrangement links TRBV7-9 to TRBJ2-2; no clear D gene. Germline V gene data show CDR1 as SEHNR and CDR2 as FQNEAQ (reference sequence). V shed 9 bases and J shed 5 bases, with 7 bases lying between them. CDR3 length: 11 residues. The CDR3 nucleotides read TGTGCCAGAGAAGAGACCGGGGAGCTGTTTTTT. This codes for CAREETGELFF.

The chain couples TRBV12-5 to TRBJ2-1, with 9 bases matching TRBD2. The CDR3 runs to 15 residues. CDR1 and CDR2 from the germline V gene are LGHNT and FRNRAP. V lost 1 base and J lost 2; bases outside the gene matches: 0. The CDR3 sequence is CASGLGLAAYNEQFF. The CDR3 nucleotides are TGTGCTAGTGGTTTGGGACTAGCGGCCTACAATGAGCAGTTCTTC.

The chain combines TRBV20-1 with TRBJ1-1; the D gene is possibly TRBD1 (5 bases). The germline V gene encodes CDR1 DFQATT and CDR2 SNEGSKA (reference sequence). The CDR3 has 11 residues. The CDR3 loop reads CRALGDTEAFF. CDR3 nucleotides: TGCAGAGCCTTAGGGGACACTGAAGCTTTCTTT.

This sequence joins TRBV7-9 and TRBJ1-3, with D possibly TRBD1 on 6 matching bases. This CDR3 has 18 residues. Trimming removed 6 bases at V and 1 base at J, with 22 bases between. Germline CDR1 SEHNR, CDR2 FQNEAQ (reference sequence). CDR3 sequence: CASSATTGSYSSGNTIYF. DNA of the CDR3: TGTGCCAGCAGTGCTACAACAGGGTCGTATTCTTCTGGAAACACCATATATTTT.

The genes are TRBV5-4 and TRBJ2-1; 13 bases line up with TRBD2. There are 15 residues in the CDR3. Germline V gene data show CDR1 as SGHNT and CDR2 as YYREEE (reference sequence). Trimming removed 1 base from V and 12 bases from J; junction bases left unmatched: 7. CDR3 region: CASSLKTSGRKLQFF. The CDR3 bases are TGTGCCAGCAGCTTGAAGACTAGCGGGAGGAAGCTGCAGTTCTTC.

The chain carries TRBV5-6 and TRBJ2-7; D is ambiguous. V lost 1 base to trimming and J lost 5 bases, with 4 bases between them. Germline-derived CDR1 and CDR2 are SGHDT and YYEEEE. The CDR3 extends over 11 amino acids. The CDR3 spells CASSLSHEQYF. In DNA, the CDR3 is TGTGCCAGCAGCTTGTCCCACGAGCAGTACTTC.

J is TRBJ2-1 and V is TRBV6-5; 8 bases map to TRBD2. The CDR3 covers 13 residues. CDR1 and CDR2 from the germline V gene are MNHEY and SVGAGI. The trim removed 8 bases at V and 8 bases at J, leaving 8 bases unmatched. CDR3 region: CASGTRGFYEQFF. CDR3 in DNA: TGTGCCAGCGGGACTAGGGGGTTCTATGAGCAGTTCTTC.

DNA for the CDR3: TGCGCCAGCAGTGGGGACACCACCTACGAGCAGTACTTC. The encoded protein is CASSGDTTYEQYF. The V and J genes are TRBV10-2 and TRBJ2-7, with a weak D call TRBD1 (6 bases). Per germline, CDR1 WSHSY and CDR2 SAAADI. Trimming removed 4 bases from V and 2 bases from J, with 9 bases in between. The CDR3 contains 13 residues.

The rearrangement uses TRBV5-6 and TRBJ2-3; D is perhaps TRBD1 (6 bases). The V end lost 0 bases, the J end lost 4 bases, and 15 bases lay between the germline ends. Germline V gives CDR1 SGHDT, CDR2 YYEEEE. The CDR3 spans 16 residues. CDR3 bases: TGTGCCAGCAGCTTGGCAGCAGGGGAAGTTGCAGATACGCAGTATTTT. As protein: CASSLAAGEVADTQYF.

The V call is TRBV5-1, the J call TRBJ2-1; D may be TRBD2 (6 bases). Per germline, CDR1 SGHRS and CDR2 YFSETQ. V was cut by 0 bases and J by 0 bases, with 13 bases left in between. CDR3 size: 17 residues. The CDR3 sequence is CASSLVGGISSYNEQFF. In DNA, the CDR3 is TGCGCCAGCAGCTTGGTCGGCGGGATCAGCTCCTACAATGAGCAGTTCTTC.

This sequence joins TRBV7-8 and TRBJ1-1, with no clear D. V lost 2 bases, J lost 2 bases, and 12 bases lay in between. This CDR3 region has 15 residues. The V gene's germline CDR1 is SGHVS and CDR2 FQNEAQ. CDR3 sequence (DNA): TGTGCCAGCAGCTTATCTTCCGCTGTTAACACTGAAGCTTTCTTT. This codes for CASSLSSAVNTEAFF.

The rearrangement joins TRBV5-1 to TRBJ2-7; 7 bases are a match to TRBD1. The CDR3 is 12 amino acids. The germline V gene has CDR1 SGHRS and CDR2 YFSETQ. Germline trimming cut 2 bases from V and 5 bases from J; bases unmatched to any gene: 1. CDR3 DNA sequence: TGCGCCAGCAGCTTACAGGGGAACGAGCAGTACTTC. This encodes CASSLQGNEQYF.

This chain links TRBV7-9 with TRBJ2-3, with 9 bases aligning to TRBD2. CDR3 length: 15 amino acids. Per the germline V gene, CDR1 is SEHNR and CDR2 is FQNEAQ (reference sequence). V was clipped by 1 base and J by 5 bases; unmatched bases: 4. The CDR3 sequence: CASSLVSLAGDTQYF. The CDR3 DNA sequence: TGTGCCAGCAGCTTAGTATCACTAGCGGGAGATACGCAGTATTTT.

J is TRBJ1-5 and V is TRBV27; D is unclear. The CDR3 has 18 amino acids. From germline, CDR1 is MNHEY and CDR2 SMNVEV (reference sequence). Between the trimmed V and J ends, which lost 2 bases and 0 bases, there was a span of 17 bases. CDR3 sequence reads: CASSLRDPNYYSNQPQHF. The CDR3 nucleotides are TGTGCCAGCAGTTTACGGGATCCAAACTATTATAGCAATCAGCCCCAGCATTTT.

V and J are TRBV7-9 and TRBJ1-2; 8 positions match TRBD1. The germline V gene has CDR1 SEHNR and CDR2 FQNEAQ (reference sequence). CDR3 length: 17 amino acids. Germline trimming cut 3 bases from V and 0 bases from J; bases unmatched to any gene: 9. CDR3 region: CASSFTGGRTANYGYTF. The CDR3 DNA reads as TGTGCCAGCAGCTTCACAGGGGGACGGACAGCTAACTATGGCTACACCTTC.

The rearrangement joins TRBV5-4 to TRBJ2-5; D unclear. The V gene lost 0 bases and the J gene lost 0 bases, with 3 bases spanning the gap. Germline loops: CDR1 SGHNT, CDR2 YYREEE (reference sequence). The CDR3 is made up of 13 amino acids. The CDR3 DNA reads TGTGCCAGCAGCTTGGAGTACCAAGAGACCCAGTACTTC. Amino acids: CASSLEYQETQYF.

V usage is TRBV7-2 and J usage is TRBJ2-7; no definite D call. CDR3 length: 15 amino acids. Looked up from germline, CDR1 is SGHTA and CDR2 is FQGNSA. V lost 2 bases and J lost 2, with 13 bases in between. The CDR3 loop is CASSLSFGNTYEQYF. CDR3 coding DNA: TGTGCCAGCAGCTTATCTTTTGGCAATACCTACGAGCAGTACTTC.

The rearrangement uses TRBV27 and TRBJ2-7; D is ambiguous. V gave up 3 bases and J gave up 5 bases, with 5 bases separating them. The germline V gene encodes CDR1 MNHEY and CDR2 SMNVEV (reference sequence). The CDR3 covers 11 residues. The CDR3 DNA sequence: TGTGCCAGCAGTTTTGGGGACGAGCAGTACTTC. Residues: CASSFGDEQYF.

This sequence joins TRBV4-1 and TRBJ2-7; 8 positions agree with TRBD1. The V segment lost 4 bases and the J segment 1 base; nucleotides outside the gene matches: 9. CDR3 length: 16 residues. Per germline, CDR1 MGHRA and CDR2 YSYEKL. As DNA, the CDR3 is TGCGCCAGCAGCCTCGATCCGGGACAGGTGTCCTACGAGCAGTACTTC. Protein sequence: CASSLDPGQVSYEQYF.